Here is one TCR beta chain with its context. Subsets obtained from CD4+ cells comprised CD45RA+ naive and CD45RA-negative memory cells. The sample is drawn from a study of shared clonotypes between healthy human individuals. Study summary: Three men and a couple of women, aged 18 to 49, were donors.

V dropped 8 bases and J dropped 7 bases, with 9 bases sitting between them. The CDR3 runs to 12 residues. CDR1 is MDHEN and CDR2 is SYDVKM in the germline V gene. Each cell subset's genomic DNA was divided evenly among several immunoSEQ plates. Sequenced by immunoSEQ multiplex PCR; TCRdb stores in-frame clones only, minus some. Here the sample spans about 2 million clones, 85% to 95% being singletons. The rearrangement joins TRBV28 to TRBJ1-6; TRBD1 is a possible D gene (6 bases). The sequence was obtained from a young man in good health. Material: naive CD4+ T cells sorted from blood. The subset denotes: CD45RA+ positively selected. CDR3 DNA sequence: TGTGCCAGCTGGCAGGGGAATTCACCCCTCCACTTT. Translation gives CASWQGNSPLHF.